A single sample is the source of the 25 T cell receptor beta chains below, sequenced in a study of Graves' ophthalmopathy and Graves' hyperthyroidism. RNA transcripts were the template, and TCR beta CDR3 regions were amplified from them. RT-PCR in the first round used HTBI primers; a second-round multiplex PCR followed. TCRdb processed the multiplex PCR reads anew with MiXCR; each CDR3 protein has one entry. Here the sample spans some 240,000 distinct CDR3 sequences, roughly 50% being singletons. The sample taken for sequencing was peripheral blood. These receptors all come from an adult man with Graves' ophthalmopathy.

V is TRBV20-1 and J is TRBJ1-1, with unresolved D. V lost 4 bases and J lost 1, with 13 bases in between. Germline V gene data show CDR1 as DFQATT and CDR2 as SNEGSKA (reference sequence). CDR3 size: 14 residues. Here the CDR3 reads CSAKPAQKNTEAFF. The CDR3 nucleotides read TGCAGTGCTAAGCCAGCCCAGAAGAACACTGAAGCTTTCTTT.

This chain uses TRBV5-1 with TRBJ2-5; TRBD1 aligns across 12 bases. Germline V gene lookup returns CDR1 SGHRS and CDR2 YFSETQ. J was trimmed by 5 bases and V by 4 bases; bases with no gene match: 9. The CDR3 spans 16 residues. The CDR3 is CASSQTGTGGIETQYF. In nucleotides, the CDR3 is TGCGCCAGCAGCCAAACCGGGACAGGGGGCATCGAGACCCAGTACTTC.

The V gene is TRBV12-3 or TRBV12-4, the J gene TRBJ2-2; D ambiguous. V was trimmed by 4 bases and J by 5 bases, leaving 11 bases between them. The CDR3 runs to 14 residues. The CDR3 region is CASSSRTGTGELFF. DNA for the CDR3: TGTGCCAGCAGTTCAAGAACCGGGACCGGGGAGCTGTTTTTT.

V is TRBV2 and J is TRBJ2-7; D may be TRBD1 (5 bases). V was trimmed by 7 bases and J by 0 bases, leaving 13 bases between them. This CDR3 comprises 14 residues. Germline V lookup: CDR1 SNHLY, CDR2 FYNNEI. The CDR3 nucleotides are TGTGCCAGCAATTCCCTGGGGCCCTCCTACGAGCAGTACTTC. Its protein product is CASNSLGPSYEQYF.

V is TRBV12-3 or TRBV12-4 and J is TRBJ1-2; 10 bases match TRBD1. This CDR3 is 14 amino acids long. The J segment lost 3 bases and the V segment lost 5 bases, leaving 3 bases of the junction unmatched. CDR3 DNA: TGTGCCAGCAGTCCGGGGACAGGGGACTATGGCTACACCTTC. This encodes CASSPGTGDYGYTF.

The V gene is TRBV6-1, the J gene TRBJ1-2; D not resolved. V lost 1 base and J lost 4, with 7 bases in between. The CDR3 is 13 amino acids. Germline V gives CDR1 MNHNS, CDR2 SASEGT. CDR3 sequence reads: CASSEEGSYGYTF. In DNA form, the CDR3 reads TGTGCCAGCAGTGAAGAGGGAAGCTATGGCTACACCTTC.

The CDR3 DNA follows: TGCAGTGCTAGAGATCGGACAGGTGTGTACGAGCAGTACTTC. Protein product: CSARDRTGVYEQYF. V is TRBV20-1 and J is TRBJ2-7, with 7 nucleotides matching TRBD1. The trim removed 0 bases at V and 4 bases at J, leaving 6 bases unmatched. The CDR3 covers 14 residues. Germline assignment: CDR1 DFQATT and CDR2 SNEGSKA (reference sequence).

V gene TRBV7-2 combines with J gene TRBJ2-7; 10 bases are a match to TRBD2. Trimming removed 3 bases from V and 3 bases from J; junction bases left unmatched: 11. Germline V gene sequence: CDR1 SGHTA, CDR2 FQGNSA. The CDR3 is made up of 17 amino acids. The CDR3 bases are TGTGCCAGCAGCTTGAGGCCTAGCGGGAGCCTTTACTACGAGCAGTACTTC. Its protein is CASSLRPSGSLYYEQYF.

The chain links TRBV9 to TRBJ1-6; D remains ambiguous. CDR1 is SGDLS, CDR2 YYNGEE, per germline. V dropped 5 bases and J dropped 6 bases, with 12 bases sitting between them. The CDR3 is 14 residues long. The DNA of the CDR3 is TGTGCCAGCAGTTACACGCGGGCTAATTCACCCCTCCACTTT. Residues: CASSYTRANSPLHF.

The rearrangement joins TRBV7-4 to TRBJ2-5; weak D call: TRBD2 (5 bases). This CDR3 has 16 residues. V was shortened by 2 bases and J by 2 bases, with 15 bases between the two germline ends. Germline V lookup: CDR1 SGHVT, CDR2 SQSDAQ. CDR3 region: CASSLSHGVAQETQYF. The CDR3 bases are TGTGCCAGCAGCTTATCCCACGGGGTGGCTCAAGAGACCCAGTACTTC. Supplemented by reference TRBV7-4 and TRBJ2-5, the full variable domain reads GAGVSQSPRYKVAKRGRDVALRCDSISGHVTLYWYRQTLGQGSEVLTYSQSDAQRDKSGRPSGRFSAERPERSVSTLKIQRTEQGDSAVYLCASSLSHGVAQETQYFGPGTRLLVL.

The genes are TRBV5-5 and TRBJ2-7; 8 bases fit TRBD1. There are 12 residues in the CDR3. V was clipped by 5 bases and J by 5 bases; unmatched bases: 3. Germline CDR1 reads SGHKS; CDR2 reads YYEKEE (reference sequence). The CDR3 DNA follows: TGTGCCAGCAGGACAGGGGACAACGAGCAGTACTTC. As protein: CASRTGDNEQYF.

This chain links TRBV7-9 with TRBJ1-1; D is unresolved. The CDR3 runs to 13 residues. Germline V CDR1 and CDR2: SEHNR, FQNEAQ (reference sequence). The germline V and J ends were trimmed by 5 bases and 5 bases, with 12 bases remaining between them. The CDR3 nucleotides read TGTGCCAGCAGCCCATCCCCAAGGACTGAAGCTTTCTTT. Encoded protein: CASSPSPRTEAFF.

This clonotype has only a few counts. At one end, the junction sequence differs from germline, possibly due to a read error. The chain carries TRBV7-7 and TRBJ1-3; TRBD1 matches at 12 bases. In germline, CDR1 is SSHAT, CDR2 FNYEAQ (reference sequence). This CDR3 has 17 residues. The CDR3 here is CASSLVGQGAAGNTIYF. CDR3 bases: TGTGCTAGCAGCTTAGTGGGACAGGGGGCTGCTGGAAACACCATATATTTT.

The V and J genes are TRBV2 and TRBJ2-5; no clear D gene. Germline V gene lookup returns CDR1 SNHLY and CDR2 FYNNEI. The CDR3 totals 13 residues. With 1 base removed from V and 1 base from J, the gap between germline ends came to 4 bases. The CDR3 nucleotides read TGTGCCAGCAGTGAAGGCTTCCAAGAGACCCAGTACTTC. This translates into CASSEGFQETQYF.

This clonotype was seen many times. The rearrangement joins TRBV29-1 to TRBJ2-7; D gene ambiguous. Germline V gene data show CDR1 as SQVTM and CDR2 as ANQGSEA. Trimming cost V 0 bases and J 3 bases, with 15 bases left between them. The CDR3 has 15 residues. The DNA of the CDR3 is TGCAGCGTTGAAGAAGGGTTCTCCACGTACTACGAGCAGTACTTC. It codes for CSVEEGFSTYYEQYF.

The chain has TRBV7-2 and TRBJ2-3; TRBD2 might be the D (5 bases). Per the germline V gene, CDR1 is SGHTA and CDR2 is FQGNSA. V was cut by 3 bases and J by 3 bases, with 13 bases left in between. This CDR3 has 15 amino acids. The DNA for the CDR3 is TGTGCCAGCAGCTTTATGAGCGGTTCTACAGATACGCAGTATTTT. It is translated as CASSFMSGSTDTQYF.

The chain recombines TRBV7-3 with TRBJ1-3; a weak D match, TRBD1 (6 bases). The CDR3 runs to 16 residues. V was trimmed by 3 bases and J by 4 bases, leaving 16 bases between them. CDR1 and CDR2 (germline): SGHTA, FQGTGA. This CDR3 is CASSFPPGTPGNTIYF. The CDR3 nucleotides are TGTGCCAGCAGCTTCCCACCCGGGACACCAGGAAACACCATATATTTT.

To note about this clonotype: Possible read error: a much larger clone is one base away. The gene calls are TRBV10-3 and TRBJ2-5, with D possibly being TRBD1 or TRBD2 (5 bases each). Germline CDR1 reads ENHRY; CDR2 reads SYGVKD. V lost 10 bases, J lost 4 bases, and 13 bases lay in between. CDR3 length: 12 residues. CDR3 DNA sequence: TGTGCCAATGCGACAGAGGGAGAGACCCAGTACTTC. It specifies CANATEGETQYF.

Only a few counts were recorded for this clonotype. This chain uses TRBV10-3 with TRBJ2-7; possible D gene TRBD1, 8 bases. V lost 10 bases, J lost 7 bases, and 17 bases lay in between. This CDR3 spans 12 amino acids. CDR1 and CDR2 (germline): ENHRY, SYGVKD. Here the CDR3 DNA reads TGTGCCAGCTCACAGGGGGGGGGTGAGCAGTACTTC. Its protein product is CASSQGGGEQYF.

The rearrangement links TRBV20-1 to TRBJ2-3; 10 bases agree with TRBD2. Germline CDR1 is DFQATT and CDR2 is SNEGSKA (reference sequence). The CDR3 has 15 amino acids. V lost 3 bases, J lost 2 bases, and 5 bases stayed unmatched. Here the CDR3 DNA reads TGCAGTGCTAGGGGACTAGCGAGGCACACAGATACGCAGTATTTT. It is translated as CSARGLARHTDTQYF.

The chain joins TRBV7-2 to TRBJ1-2; D might be TRBD1 (5 bases). CDR3 length: 14 residues. Germline loops: CDR1 SGHTA, CDR2 FQGNSA. V was shortened by 6 bases and J by 3 bases, with 14 bases between the two germline ends. This CDR3 is CASRTGDRYYGYTF. The CDR3 coding sequence is TGTGCCAGCAGAACGGGCGACAGATACTATGGCTACACCTTC. The complete variable domain, with remaining parts taken from reference TRBV7-2 and TRBJ1-2, reads GAGVSQSPSNKVTEKGKDVELRCDPISGHTALYWYRQSLGQGLEFLIYFQGNSAPDKSGLPSDRFSAERTGGSVSTLTIQRTQQEDSAVYLCASRTGDRYYGYTFGSGTRLTVV.

The V gene is TRBV11-2, the J gene TRBJ2-3, with TRBD2 identical over 7 bases. This CDR3 has 16 amino acids. Germline V gene sequence: CDR1 SGHAT, CDR2 FQNNGV. The junction had 6 bases not matched to a gene; V was cut back by 2 bases and J by 1 base. For the CDR3, the DNA is TGTGCCAGCAGCTTACAAACTCGGGGGGGCACAGATACGCAGTATTTT. It specifies CASSLQTRGGTDTQYF.

On this clonotype itself: One end of the junction fails to match germline, which may point to a read error. This chain connects TRBV7-2 to TRBJ1-1; D uncertain. Germline values: CDR1 SGHTA, CDR2 FQGNSA. This CDR3 is 14 amino acids long. CDR3 protein: CASSLRPPNTEAFF. The CDR3 DNA is TGCGCCAGCAGCTTGAGGCCCCCGAACACTGAAGCTTTCTTT.

The rearrangement links TRBV15 to TRBJ1-2; D remains unclear. This CDR3 is 14 amino acids long. V was trimmed by 3 bases and J by 8 bases, leaving 16 bases between them. Germline CDR1 reads LNHNV; CDR2 reads YYDKDF (reference sequence). Here the CDR3 reads CATSSLAGKGGYTF. DNA for the CDR3: TGTGCCACCAGCAGCTTAGCAGGCAAGGGAGGCTACACCTTC.

As DNA, the CDR3 is TGTGCCACCACACCCCTAGCGGGAGGCGGGTACGAGCAGTACTTC. Translation: CATTPLAGGGYEQYF. The genes are TRBV19 and TRBJ2-7; TRBD2 aligns across 11 bases. CDR3 length: 15 residues. With 10 bases clipped from V and 4 bases from J, the junction kept 12 bases outside the gene matches. Germline values: CDR1 LNHDA, CDR2 SQIVND (reference sequence).